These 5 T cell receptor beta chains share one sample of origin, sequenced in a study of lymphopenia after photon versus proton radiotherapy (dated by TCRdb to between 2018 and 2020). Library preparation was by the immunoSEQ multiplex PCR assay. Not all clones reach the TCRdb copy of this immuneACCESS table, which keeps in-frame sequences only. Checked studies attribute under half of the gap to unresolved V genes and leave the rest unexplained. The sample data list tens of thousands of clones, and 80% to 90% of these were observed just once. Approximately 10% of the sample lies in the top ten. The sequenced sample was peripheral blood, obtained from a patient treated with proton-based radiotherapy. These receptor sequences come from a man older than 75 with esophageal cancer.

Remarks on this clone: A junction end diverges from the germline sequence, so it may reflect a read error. CDR3 DNA: TGTGCCAGCAGCTCGTGGTCCTCCGAGCAGTACTTC. This codes for CASSSWSSEQYF. V is TRBV6-6 and J is TRBJ2-7; D is unclear. The CDR3 runs 12 residues. Germline-derived CDR1 and CDR2 are MNHNY and SVGAGI (reference sequence).

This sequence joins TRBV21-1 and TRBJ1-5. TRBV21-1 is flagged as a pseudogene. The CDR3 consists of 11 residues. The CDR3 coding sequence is TGTGCCAGCAGCATCTGGCAGCCCCAGCATTTT. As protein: CASSIWQPQHF.

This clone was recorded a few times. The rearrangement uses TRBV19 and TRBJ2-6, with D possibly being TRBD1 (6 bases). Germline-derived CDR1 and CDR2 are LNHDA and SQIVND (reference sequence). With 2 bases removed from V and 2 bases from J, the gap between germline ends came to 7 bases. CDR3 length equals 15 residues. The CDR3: CASSIRTAGANVLTF. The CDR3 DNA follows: TGTGCCAGTAGTATACGGACAGCTGGGGCCAACGTCCTGACTTTC.

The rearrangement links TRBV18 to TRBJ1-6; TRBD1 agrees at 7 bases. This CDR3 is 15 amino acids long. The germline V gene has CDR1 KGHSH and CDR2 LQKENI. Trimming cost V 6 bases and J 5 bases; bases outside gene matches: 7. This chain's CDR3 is CASSTLGTDNSPLHF. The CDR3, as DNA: TGTGCCAGCTCCACCCTAGGGACAGATAATTCACCCCTCCACTTT.

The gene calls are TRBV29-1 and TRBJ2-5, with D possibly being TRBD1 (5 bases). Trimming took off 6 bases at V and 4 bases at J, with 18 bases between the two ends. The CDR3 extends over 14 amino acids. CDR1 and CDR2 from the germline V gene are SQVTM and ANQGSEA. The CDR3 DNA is TGCAGCGTAACCTCCGACAGTAGCACAGAGACCCAGTACTTC. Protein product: CSVTSDSSTETQYF. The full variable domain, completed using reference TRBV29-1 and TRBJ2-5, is SAVISQKPSRDICQRGTSLTIQCQVDSQVTMMFWYRQQPGQSLTLIATANQGSEATYESGFVIDKFPISRPNLTFSTLTVSNMSPEDSSIYLCSVTSDSSTETQYFGPGTRLLVL.